This T cell receptor beta chain was sequenced during a study of read filtering for tumor transcriptome and immune sequencing. Bone marrow was sampled from every patient at the time of active disease. The library was built from about 400 ng RNA with molecular barcoded adaptors for alpha/delta and beta/gamma chains. In TCRdb, the reads were re-called with MiXCR into one record per CDR3 protein. The repertoire has about 62,000 distinct CDR3 sequences, approximately 18% of them found once; the top ten carry 11%. Many counts were recorded for this clonotype. The sequenced sample consisted of a population of CD138-negative cells sorted from bone marrow. This TCR came from a donor at least 40 years old with multiple myeloma.

This CDR3 is CSARAETYNEQFF. The CDR3 coding sequence is TGCAGTGCTAGAGCAGAGACCTACAATGAGCAGTTCTTC. The chain combines TRBV20-1 with TRBJ2-1; no clear D. Germline V gives CDR1 DFQATT, CDR2 SNEGSKA (reference sequence). The CDR3 contains 13 residues. V was cut by 1 base and J by 2 bases, with 6 bases left in between.